The clone carrying this T cell receptor (beta chain) is a singleton in its sample. No antigen is known for it. Treatment specified: oral pan-JAK inhibitor, 5-10 mg twice daily. As part of sample collection, lesional scalp punch biopsies and peripheral blood were taken from alopecia areata patients. V gave up 0 bases and J gave up 5 bases, with 8 bases separating them. Germline V gives CDR1 SGHRS, CDR2 YFSETQ. The CDR3 extends over 14 amino acids. Extraction and reverse transcription of RNA yielded cDNA as the sequencing template. Clones were sequenced by immunoSEQ multiplex PCR, and TCRdb holds only the in-frame ones, with some missing. The sample includes roughly 250,000 clones, 60% of them seen just once. This entry comes from a study of CD8+ T cells in alopecia areata. The study's findings and limits: Among the top 100, expanded CD8+ clones were significantly decreased by tofacitinib, as was scalp clonality.

Specimen: CD4+ T cells sorted from blood, collected at roughly week 52, from a patient treated with tofacitinib. The clonotype comes from a human donor with alopecia areata. The chain employs TRBV5-1 and TRBJ2-2; D not certain. The CDR3 spells CASSLGTNTGELFF. The CDR3, as DNA: TGCGCCAGCAGCTTGGGGACCAATACCGGGGAGCTGTTTTTT.